Listed below are T cell receptor beta chains from one sample, sequenced in a study of blood T cell repertoires in COVID-19. Method: immunoSEQ multiplex PCR; TCRdb's copy keeps in-frame clones and lacks some. Among approximately 150,000 clones, more than 65% were seen once, and the ten largest hold about 6%. The material sequenced was PBMCs or T cells enriched from blood (not recorded which). These receptors were collected from a woman between 40 and 50 years old with acute COVID-19. Both conserved end residues are part of each CDR3. The D gene is left open where the match is weak. Clone size is shown for a subset of rows, as once, few, many or a class of expanded clone.

clone_size,d_call,v_call,j_call,cdr3_nt,cdr3_aa
.,TRBD2,TRBV7-9,TRBJ2-3,TGTGCCAGCAGCTTAAAGCGCCAGCGGGAGGGTGCAGATACGCAGTATTTT,CASSLKRQREGADTQYF
.,.,TRBV27,TRBJ2-7,TGTGCCAGCAGTTTTCAGGGTAGTCCCTTCGAGCAGTACTTC,CASSFQGSPFEQYF
.,TRBD1,TRBV5-1,TRBJ1-2,TGCGCCAGCAGCTGGGGGACAGGAGTTAACTATGGCTACACCTTC,CASSWGTGVNYGYTF
.,.,TRBV11-2,TRBJ2-7,TGTGCCAGCAGCCGCCCCCGGGACAATGACGAGCAGTACTTC,CASSRPRDNDEQYF
few,.,TRBV7-9,TRBJ2-1,TGTGCCAGCAGCTTACGTTTTTCTGGCGGCAGCTCCTACAATGAGCAGTTCTTC,CASSLRFSGGSSYNEQFF
.,.,TRBV10-3,TRBJ1-1,TGTGCCACTACCAGGGGGAACACTGAAGCTTTCTTT,CATTRGNTEAFF
.,TRBD2,TRBV11-2,TRBJ2-3,TGTGCCAGCAGCACCTTAGCGGGGGGGATCGGGACAGATACGCAGTATTTT,CASSTLAGGIGTDTQYF
.,TRBD1,TRBV18,TRBJ2-7,TGTGCCAGCTCACCTACAGGGGCGGTGGGCTACGAGCAGTACTTC,CASSPTGAVGYEQYF
.,.,TRBV5-1,TRBJ2-3,TGCGCCAGCAGCTTGGACAGGGTGGACAACACAGATACGCAGTATTTT,CASSLDRVDNTDTQYF
.,TRBD2,TRBV12-3/TRBV12-4,TRBJ2-7,TGTGCCAGCAGGCCCGGGACTAACTACGAGCAGTACTTC,CASRPGTNYEQYF
.,.,TRBV28,TRBJ1-6,TGTGCCAGCAGTCTAACAGGCGAGTGGAGCTCCTATAATTCACCCCTCCACTTT,CASSLTGEWSSYNSPLHF
.,TRBD2,TRBV7-8,TRBJ2-2,TGTGCCAGCAGCTTAGAGCCAGCGGGAGCGGCCGGGGAGCTGTTTTTT,CASSLEPAGAAGELFF
.,.,TRBV18,TRBJ2-2,TGTGCCAGCTCATCCCAGGGGACGAACACCGGGGAGCTGTTTTTT,CASSSQGTNTGELFF
.,.,TRBV19,TRBJ1-3,TGTGCCAGTAGTAAGCTGCGGCAGACTGGAAACACCATATATTTT,CASSKLRQTGNTIYF
few,.,TRBV6-5,TRBJ2-7,TGTGCCAGAATAGACAGAAGCGTAGAGCAGTACTTC,CARIDRSVEQYF
.,TRBD1,TRBV11-2,TRBJ1-6,TGTGCCAGCAGCGCCACAGGGGGATCAGGATCACCCCTCCACTTT,CASSATGGSGSPLHF
.,.,TRBV5-1,TRBJ2-1,TGCGCCAGCAGCTTGGAGGACGCGGGCCTTTACAATGAGCAGTTCTTC,CASSLEDAGLYNEQFF
.,TRBD1,TRBV9,TRBJ1-2,TGTGCCAGCAGCCATACAGGGGACCATGGCTACACCTTC,CASSHTGDHGYTF
.,TRBD2,TRBV10-3,TRBJ2-1,TGTGCCATCAGCTCCCTAGCGGACAATGAGCAGTTCTTC,CAISSLADNEQFF
.,TRBD1,TRBV28,TRBJ1-4,TGTGCCAGCAGTTTGGTTACAGGGGGGGGAGAAAAACTGTTTTTT,CASSLVTGGGEKLFF
.,.,TRBV7-3,TRBJ2-1,TGTGCCAGCAGCTTATCGGGCTCCTACAATGAGCAGTTCTTC,CASSLSGSYNEQFF
.,.,TRBV19,TRBJ2-7,TGTGCCAGTAGTCAGACAGGGAGGTACGAGCAGTACTTC,CASSQTGRYEQYF
many,TRBD2,TRBV7-9,TRBJ2-3,TGTGCCAGCAGCTTTCGGGAGGGCCTCACAGATACGCAGTATTTT,CASSFREGLTDTQYF
few,.,TRBV11-2,TRBJ2-5,TGTGCCAGCAGCTTAGAGTTGGCTCCCCCTTACTTC,CASSLELAPPYF
.,.,TRBV3-1/TRBV3-2,TRBJ1-2,TGTGCCAGCAGCCAAAGTAGGCAGGGATCCTATGGCTACACCTTC,CASSQSRQGSYGYTF
.,TRBD2,TRBV6-5,TRBJ2-7,TGTGCCAGTTCACCGGGACTAGCTCTCGGCGAGCAGTACTTC,CASSPGLALGEQYF